The 14 T cell receptor beta chains below come from one sample, sequenced in a study of T cell repertoires in cytomegalovirus infection. Their antigens remain unidentified. Each CDR3 protein gets one entry after TCRdb re-called the reads with MiXCR. The profile shows 650,000 to 900,000 distinct CDR3 sequences, under 35% of them singletons. The sample consisted of cultured CD8+ T cells from PBMCs, taken from culture after CMV antigen stimulation. These receptors all come from a human donor in good health (CMV status not recorded). Some clones in this sample may be carry-over from other donors' samples.

This chain joins TRBV15 and TRBJ1-5; D might be TRBD1 (5 bases). The germline V gene has CDR1 LNHNV and CDR2 YYDKDF (reference sequence). V was trimmed by 3 bases and J by 1 base, leaving 7 bases between them. This CDR3 spans 14 amino acids. CDR3 in DNA: TGTGCCACCAGCAGCAGGGTGAGCAATCAGCCCCAGCATTTT. Translated: CATSSRVSNQPQHF.

The chain combines TRBV7-9 with TRBJ2-7, with 9 bases identical to TRBD1. Unmatched junction bases numbered 5, after V lost 6 bases and J lost 2 bases. The CDR3 is made up of 14 amino acids. CDR1 and CDR2 (germline): SEHNR, FQNEAQ (reference sequence). The CDR3 loop reads CASRSQGAPYEQYV. CDR3 sequence (DNA): TGTGCCAGCAGATCACAGGGGGCCCCCTACGAGCAGTACGTC.

This clonotype has just one count. The chain combines TRBV5-1 with TRBJ2-5, with D perhaps TRBD1 (7 bases). The CDR3 extends over 15 amino acids. V shed 4 bases and J shed 4 bases, with 17 bases lying between them. In germline, CDR1 is SGHRS, CDR2 YFSETQ. CDR3 DNA sequence: TGCGCCAGCAGCGCGGAGGGGGCTGGAGGAGAGACCCAGTACTTC. Protein product: CASSAEGAGGETQYF.

This clonotype came up a few times. This chain links TRBV6-2 or TRBV6-3 with TRBJ2-1, with D uncertain. V was shortened by 4 bases and J by 0 bases, with 13 bases between the two germline ends. The germline V gene encodes CDR1 MNHEY and CDR2 SVGEGT. This CDR3 has 16 amino acids. CDR3 in amino acids: CASSFRPRPSYNEQFF. DNA of the CDR3: TGTGCCAGCAGTTTCCGTCCTCGCCCCTCCTACAATGAGCAGTTCTTC.

The chain has TRBV3-1 and TRBJ2-1, with 7 bases aligning to TRBD1. Trimming took 3 bases from V and 6 from J; bases not matched to a gene: 8. There are 15 residues in the CDR3. Germline CDR1 LGHDT, CDR2 YNNKEL (reference sequence). CDR3 residues: CASSHQGGWVNEQFF. As DNA, the CDR3 is TGTGCCAGCAGCCACCAAGGGGGCTGGGTCAATGAGCAGTTCTTC.

J is TRBJ2-7 and V is TRBV7-6; no reliable D call. Trimming removed 5 bases at V and 4 bases at J, with 15 bases between. CDR3 size: 14 residues. The V gene's germline CDR1 is SGHVS and CDR2 FNYEAQ. In DNA form, the CDR3 reads TGTGCCAGCAGCCCCGGGCTGGAAGGGTACGAGCAGTACTTC. Its protein product is CASSPGLEGYEQYF.

V gene TRBV28 combines with J gene TRBJ2-3; 7 bases map to TRBD1. V lost 10 bases to trimming and J lost 2 bases; unmatched junction nucleotides: 6. Germline V gives CDR1 MDHEN, CDR2 SYDVKM. The length of the CDR3 is 13 residues. CDR3 sequence: CAIEQGFTDTQYF. CDR3 DNA sequence: TGTGCCATCGAACAGGGGTTCACAGATACGCAGTATTTT. The whole variable domain, filled in from reference TRBV28 and TRBJ2-3, reads DVKVTQSSRYLVKRTGEKVFLECVQDMDHENMFWYRQDPGLGLRLIYFSYDVKMKEKGDIPEGYSVSREKKERFSLILESASTNQTSMYLCAIEQGFTDTQYFGPGTRLTVL.

The V gene is TRBV12-3 or TRBV12-4, the J gene TRBJ2-7, with 9 bases aligning to TRBD2. J gave up 0 bases and V 5 bases, and 5 bases lay outside the gene matches. This CDR3 has 15 residues. The CDR3 here is CASSPAGGPSYEQYF. CDR3 DNA: TGTGCCAGCAGTCCGGCGGGGGGGCCCTCCTACGAGCAGTACTTC.

This clonotype was found a few times. The V call is TRBV4-1, the J call TRBJ1-6; 7 bases are shared with TRBD1. Per germline, CDR1 MGHRA and CDR2 YSYEKL. CDR3 length equals 14 residues. V shed 4 bases, J shed 7 bases, and the junction held 4 bases outside the gene matches. The CDR3 loop reads CASSPGQTNSPLHF. The CDR3 DNA is TGCGCCAGCAGCCCGGGACAGACGAATTCACCCCTCCACTTT.

The rearrangement uses TRBV13 and TRBJ1-2, with TRBD1 identical over 7 bases. Per the germline V gene, CDR1 is PRHDT and CDR2 is FYEKMQ (reference sequence). J lost 6 bases, V lost 4 bases, and 8 bases had no gene match. This CDR3 is built from 14 residues. CDR3 sequence reads: CASSYTRGSDGYTF. As DNA, the CDR3 is TGTGCCAGCAGCTATACCAGGGGGTCTGATGGCTACACCTTC.

V usage is TRBV12-3 or TRBV12-4 and J usage is TRBJ1-2, with a possible D match to TRBD1 (6 bases). CDR3 length equals 13 residues. The germline V and J ends were trimmed by 7 bases and 4 bases, with 13 bases remaining between them. CDR3 in DNA: TGTGCCAGCACCCCTGGGACATTCTATGGCTACACCTTC. Its translation is CASTPGTFYGYTF.

The chain has TRBV9 and TRBJ2-5; D unclear. V was cut by 3 bases and J by 1 base, with 4 bases left in between. CDR3 length: 12 amino acids. The germline V gene has CDR1 SGDLS and CDR2 YYNGEE. DNA for the CDR3: TGTGCCAGCAGCGGACTCCAAGAGACCCAGTACTTC. This gives the protein CASSGLQETQYF.

This clonotype appeared a few times. The chain recombines TRBV27 with TRBJ2-1; TRBD1 aligns across 8 bases. The ends lost 5 bases at V and 3 bases at J; junction bases unmatched: 6. Germline V lookup: CDR1 MNHEY, CDR2 SMNVEV (reference sequence). The CDR3 is 15 residues long. For the CDR3, the DNA is TGTGCCAGCAGTCCCGGACAGGGTTTCTACAATGAGCAGTTCTTC. Protein: CASSPGQGFYNEQFF.

Concerning this clonotype: At one end, the junction sequence differs from germline, possibly due to a read error. The J gene is TRBJ1-6, the V gene TRBV5-3; D is perhaps TRBD1 (5 bases). TRBV5-3 is marked as an open reading frame, function uncertain. CDR3 size: 16 residues. CDR3 residues: CASSSNKWLGGSPLHF. In nucleotides, the CDR3 is TGTGCCAGCAGCTCCAATAAGTGGCTTGGGGGATCACCCCTCCACTTT.